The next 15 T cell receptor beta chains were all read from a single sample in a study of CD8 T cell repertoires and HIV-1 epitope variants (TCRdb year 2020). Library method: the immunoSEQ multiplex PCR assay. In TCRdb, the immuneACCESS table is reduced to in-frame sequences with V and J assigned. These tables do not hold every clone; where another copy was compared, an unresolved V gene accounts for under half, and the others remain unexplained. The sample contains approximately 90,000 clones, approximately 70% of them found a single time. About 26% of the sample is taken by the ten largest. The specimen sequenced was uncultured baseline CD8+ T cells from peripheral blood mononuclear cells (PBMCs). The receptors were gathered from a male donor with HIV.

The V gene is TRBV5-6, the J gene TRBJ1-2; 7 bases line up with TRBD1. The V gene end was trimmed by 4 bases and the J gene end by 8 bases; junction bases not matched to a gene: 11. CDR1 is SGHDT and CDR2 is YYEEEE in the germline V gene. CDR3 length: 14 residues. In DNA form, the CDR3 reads TGTGCCAGCAGCCCGTCGACAGGGTCGAGCGGCTACACCTTC. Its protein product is CASSPSTGSSGYTF.

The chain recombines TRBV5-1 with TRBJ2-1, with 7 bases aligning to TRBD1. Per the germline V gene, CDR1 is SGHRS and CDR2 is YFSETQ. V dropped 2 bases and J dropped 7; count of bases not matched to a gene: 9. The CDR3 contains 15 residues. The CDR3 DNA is TGCGCCAGCAGCTTAGGGACAGCCCTAGAAAATGAGCAGTTCTTC. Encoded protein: CASSLGTALENEQFF.

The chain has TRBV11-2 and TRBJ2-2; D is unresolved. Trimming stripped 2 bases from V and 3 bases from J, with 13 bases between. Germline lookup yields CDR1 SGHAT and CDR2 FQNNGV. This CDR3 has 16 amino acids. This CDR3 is CASSLNPGSDTGELFF. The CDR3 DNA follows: TGTGCCAGCAGCTTAAACCCCGGGTCGGACACCGGGGAGCTGTTTTTT.

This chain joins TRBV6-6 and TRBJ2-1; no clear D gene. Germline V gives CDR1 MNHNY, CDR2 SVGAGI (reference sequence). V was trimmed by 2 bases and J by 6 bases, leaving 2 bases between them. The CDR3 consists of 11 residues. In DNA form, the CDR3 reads TGTGCCAGCAGTTACAGCAATGAGCAGTTCTTC. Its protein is CASSYSNEQFF.

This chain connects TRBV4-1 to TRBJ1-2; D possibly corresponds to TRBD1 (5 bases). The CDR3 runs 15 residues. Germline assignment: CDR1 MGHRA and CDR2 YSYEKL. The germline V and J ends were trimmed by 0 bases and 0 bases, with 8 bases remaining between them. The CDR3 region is CASSQEDKANYGYTF. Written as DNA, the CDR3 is TGCGCCAGCAGCCAAGAGGACAAAGCTAACTATGGCTACACCTTC.

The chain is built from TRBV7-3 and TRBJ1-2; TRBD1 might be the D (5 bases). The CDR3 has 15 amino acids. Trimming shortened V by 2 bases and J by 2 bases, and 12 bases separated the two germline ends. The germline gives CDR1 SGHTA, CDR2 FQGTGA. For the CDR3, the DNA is TGTGCCAGCAGCTTAGATAACCGGGGGAACTATGGCTACACCTTC. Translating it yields CASSLDNRGNYGYTF.

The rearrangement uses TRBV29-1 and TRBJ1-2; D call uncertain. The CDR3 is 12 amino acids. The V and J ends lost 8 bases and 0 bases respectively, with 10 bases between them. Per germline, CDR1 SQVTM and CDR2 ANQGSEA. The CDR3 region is CSLYTANYGYTF. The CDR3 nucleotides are TGCAGCCTATATACAGCTAACTATGGCTACACCTTC.

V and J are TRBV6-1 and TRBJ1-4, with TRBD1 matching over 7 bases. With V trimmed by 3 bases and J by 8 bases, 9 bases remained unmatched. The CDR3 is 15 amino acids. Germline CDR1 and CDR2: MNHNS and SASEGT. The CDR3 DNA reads TGTGCCAGCAGTGAGGCAGGGGGGGCCTGGGAAAAACTGTTTTTT. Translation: CASSEAGGAWEKLFF.

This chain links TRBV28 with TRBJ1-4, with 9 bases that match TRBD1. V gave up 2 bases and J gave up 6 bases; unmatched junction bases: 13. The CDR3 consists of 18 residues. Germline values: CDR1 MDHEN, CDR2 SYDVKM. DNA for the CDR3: TGTGCCAGCAGTTTAGGGGGATTGGGACAGGGCTTTTATGAAAAACTGTTTTTT. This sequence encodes CASSLGGLGQGFYEKLFF.

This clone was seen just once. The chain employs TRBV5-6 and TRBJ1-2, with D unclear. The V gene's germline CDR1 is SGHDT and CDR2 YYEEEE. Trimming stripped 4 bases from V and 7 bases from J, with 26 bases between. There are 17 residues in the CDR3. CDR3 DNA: TGTGCCAGCAGCGACCCCGGCCGCACTGGGATAAGTGTTGGCTACACCTTC. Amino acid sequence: CASSDPGRTGISVGYTF. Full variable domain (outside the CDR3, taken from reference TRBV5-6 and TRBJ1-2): DAGVTQSPTHLIKTRGQQVTLRCSPKSGHDTVSWYQQALGQGPQFIFQYYEEEERQRGNFPDRFSGHQFPNYSSELNVNALLLGDSALYLCASSDPGRTGISVGYTFGSGTRLTVV.

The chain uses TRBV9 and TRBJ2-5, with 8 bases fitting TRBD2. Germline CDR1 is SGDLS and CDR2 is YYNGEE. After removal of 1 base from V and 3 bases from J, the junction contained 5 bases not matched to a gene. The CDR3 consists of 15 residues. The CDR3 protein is CASSVSPAGEETQYF. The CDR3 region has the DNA TGTGCCAGCAGCGTATCTCCAGCGGGGGAAGAGACCCAGTACTTC.

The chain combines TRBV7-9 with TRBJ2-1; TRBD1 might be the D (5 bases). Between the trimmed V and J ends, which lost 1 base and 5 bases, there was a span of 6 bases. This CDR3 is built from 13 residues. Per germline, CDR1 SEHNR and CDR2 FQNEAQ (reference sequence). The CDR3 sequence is CASSLGRDNEQFF. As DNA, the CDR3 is TGTGCCAGCAGCTTAGGCAGGGACAATGAGCAGTTCTTC.

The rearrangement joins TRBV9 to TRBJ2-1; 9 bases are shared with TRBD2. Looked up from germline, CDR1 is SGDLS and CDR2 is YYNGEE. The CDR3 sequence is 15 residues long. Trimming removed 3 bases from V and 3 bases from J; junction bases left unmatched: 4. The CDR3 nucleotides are TGTGCCAGCAGCGCCGGGACTAGCTTCTACAATGAGCAGTTCTTC. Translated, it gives CASSAGTSFYNEQFF.

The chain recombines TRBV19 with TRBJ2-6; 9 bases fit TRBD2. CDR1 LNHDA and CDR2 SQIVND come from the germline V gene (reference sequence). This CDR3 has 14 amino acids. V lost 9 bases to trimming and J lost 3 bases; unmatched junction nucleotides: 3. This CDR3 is CASAGGLGANVLTF. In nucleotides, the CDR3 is TGTGCCAGCGCGGGGGGGCTTGGGGCCAACGTCCTGACTTTC. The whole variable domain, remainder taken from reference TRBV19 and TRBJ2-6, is DGGITQSPKYLFRKEGQNVTLSCEQNLNHDAMYWYRQDPGQGLRLIYYSQIVNDFQKGDIAEGYSVSREKKESFPLTVTSAQKNPTAFYLCASAGGLGANVLTFGAGSRLTVL.

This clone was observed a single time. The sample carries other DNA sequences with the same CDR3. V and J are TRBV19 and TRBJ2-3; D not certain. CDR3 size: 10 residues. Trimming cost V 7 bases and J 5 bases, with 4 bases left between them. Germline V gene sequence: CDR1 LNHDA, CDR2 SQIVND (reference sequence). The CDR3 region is CASTGDTQYF. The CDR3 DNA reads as TGTGCCAGTACGGGAGATACGCAGTATTTT.